These T cell receptor beta chains were read from a single sample in a study of response to subunit inactivated influenza vaccine. TCRdb re-called the RT-PCR reads with MiXCR, one entry per CDR3 protein. The profile shows approximately 500,000 distinct CDR3 sequences, approximately 20% of them singletons. These data were likewise used in another study, on T cells expressing NK-cell markers.

The sequences come from CD4+ T cells sorted from PBMCs, collected less than 13 days after vaccination. The receptors were gathered from a man between 45 and 60 years old who received an inactivated influenza vaccine. Both conserved end residues are part of each CDR3. D genes are given only for firm matches.

J: TRBJ2-5; V: TRBV24-1; length: 14; D: TRBD2; CDR3: CATSGTTYSGTQYF
J: TRBJ2-3; V: TRBV6-5; length: 15; D: TRBD2; CDR3: CASSLAGGPVDTQYF
J: TRBJ1-2; V: TRBV25-1; length: 15; D: TRBD1; CDR3: CASSVGQGGDYGYTF
J: TRBJ2-2; V: TRBV29-1; length: 12; D: -; CDR3: CSVENLTGELFF
J: TRBJ2-5; V: TRBV7-2; length: 15; D: -; CDR3: CASSLASSVQETQYF
J: TRBJ1-1; V: TRBV11-3; length: 15; D: -; CDR3: CASSLRPTMNTEAFF
J: TRBJ1-1; V: TRBV5-1; length: 15; D: -; CDR3: CASSLMDSLNTEAFF
J: TRBJ2-1; V: TRBV6-5; length: 15; D: TRBD2; CDR3: CASSYMRTSENEQFF
J: TRBJ2-7; V: TRBV14; length: 14; D: -; CDR3: CASSQLRQPYEQYF
J: TRBJ2-4; V: TRBV5-1; length: 17; D: -; CDR3: CASSLQDTTRAKNIQYF
J: TRBJ2-4; V: TRBV28; length: 12; D: -; CDR3: CASRGTKNIQYF
J: TRBJ2-3; V: TRBV5-1; length: 17; D: -; CDR3: CASSLELGGGSTDTQYF
J: TRBJ2-5; V: TRBV6-5; length: 15; D: TRBD2; CDR3: CASSYERGGEKTQYF
J: TRBJ1-2; V: TRBV6-1; length: 12; D: -; CDR3: CASISQAYGYTF
J: TRBJ2-5; V: TRBV20-1; length: 15; D: TRBD1; CDR3: CSAIEVGQGAGTQYF
J: TRBJ2-7; V: TRBV6-5; length: 16; D: -; CDR3: CASSNFAGTATYEQYF
J: TRBJ2-5; V: TRBV7-9; length: 12; D: -; CDR3: CASSRTQGEGYF
J: TRBJ2-3; V: TRBV5-1; length: 15; D: -; CDR3: CASSLAGVPTDTQYF
J: TRBJ2-3; V: TRBV7-2; length: 15; D: -; CDR3: CASQDSPGKIDTQYF
J: TRBJ1-1; V: TRBV20-1; length: 14; D: -; CDR3: CSARRDTLNTEAFF
J: TRBJ2-5; V: TRBV30; length: 14; D: TRBD2; CDR3: CAWSPGTKVPAQYF
J: TRBJ1-5; V: TRBV20-1; length: 12; D: -; CDR3: CSVGQNNQPQHF
J: TRBJ2-1; V: TRBV5-1; length: 18; D: TRBD2; CDR3: CASSLSPRTSGSYNEQFF
J: TRBJ2-1; V: TRBV15; length: 13; D: -; CDR3: CATSRGLLGEQFF
J: TRBJ1-2; V: TRBV20-1; length: 13; D: TRBD1; CDR3: CSTSTTDRGRYTF
J: TRBJ2-3; V: TRBV4-1; length: 14; D: -; CDR3: CASSQEEDTDTQYF
J: TRBJ2-7; V: TRBV2; length: 16; D: -; CDR3: CASSERGYGMAYEQYF
J: TRBJ1-6; V: TRBV12-3/TRBV12-4; length: 14; D: TRBD1; CDR3: CASSRQGVDSPLHF
J: TRBJ2-5; V: TRBV11-2; length: 16; D: -; CDR3: CASSLGPALRSETQYF
J: TRBJ2-2; V: TRBV12-3/TRBV12-4; length: 16; D: TRBD1; CDR3: CASSLWTGANTGELFF
J: TRBJ2-3; V: TRBV15; length: 15; D: -; CDR3: CATSRRLTNTDTQYF
J: TRBJ1-1; V: TRBV7-2; length: 16; D: -; CDR3: CASSLFLGARNTEAFF
J: TRBJ2-2; V: TRBV20-1; length: 15; D: -; CDR3: CSALTHSLGFGELFF
J: TRBJ1-2; V: TRBV5-6; length: 16; D: -; CDR3: CASSQNPIQGRVGYTF
J: TRBJ2-5; V: TRBV5-6; length: 13; D: -; CDR3: CASETNNEETQYF